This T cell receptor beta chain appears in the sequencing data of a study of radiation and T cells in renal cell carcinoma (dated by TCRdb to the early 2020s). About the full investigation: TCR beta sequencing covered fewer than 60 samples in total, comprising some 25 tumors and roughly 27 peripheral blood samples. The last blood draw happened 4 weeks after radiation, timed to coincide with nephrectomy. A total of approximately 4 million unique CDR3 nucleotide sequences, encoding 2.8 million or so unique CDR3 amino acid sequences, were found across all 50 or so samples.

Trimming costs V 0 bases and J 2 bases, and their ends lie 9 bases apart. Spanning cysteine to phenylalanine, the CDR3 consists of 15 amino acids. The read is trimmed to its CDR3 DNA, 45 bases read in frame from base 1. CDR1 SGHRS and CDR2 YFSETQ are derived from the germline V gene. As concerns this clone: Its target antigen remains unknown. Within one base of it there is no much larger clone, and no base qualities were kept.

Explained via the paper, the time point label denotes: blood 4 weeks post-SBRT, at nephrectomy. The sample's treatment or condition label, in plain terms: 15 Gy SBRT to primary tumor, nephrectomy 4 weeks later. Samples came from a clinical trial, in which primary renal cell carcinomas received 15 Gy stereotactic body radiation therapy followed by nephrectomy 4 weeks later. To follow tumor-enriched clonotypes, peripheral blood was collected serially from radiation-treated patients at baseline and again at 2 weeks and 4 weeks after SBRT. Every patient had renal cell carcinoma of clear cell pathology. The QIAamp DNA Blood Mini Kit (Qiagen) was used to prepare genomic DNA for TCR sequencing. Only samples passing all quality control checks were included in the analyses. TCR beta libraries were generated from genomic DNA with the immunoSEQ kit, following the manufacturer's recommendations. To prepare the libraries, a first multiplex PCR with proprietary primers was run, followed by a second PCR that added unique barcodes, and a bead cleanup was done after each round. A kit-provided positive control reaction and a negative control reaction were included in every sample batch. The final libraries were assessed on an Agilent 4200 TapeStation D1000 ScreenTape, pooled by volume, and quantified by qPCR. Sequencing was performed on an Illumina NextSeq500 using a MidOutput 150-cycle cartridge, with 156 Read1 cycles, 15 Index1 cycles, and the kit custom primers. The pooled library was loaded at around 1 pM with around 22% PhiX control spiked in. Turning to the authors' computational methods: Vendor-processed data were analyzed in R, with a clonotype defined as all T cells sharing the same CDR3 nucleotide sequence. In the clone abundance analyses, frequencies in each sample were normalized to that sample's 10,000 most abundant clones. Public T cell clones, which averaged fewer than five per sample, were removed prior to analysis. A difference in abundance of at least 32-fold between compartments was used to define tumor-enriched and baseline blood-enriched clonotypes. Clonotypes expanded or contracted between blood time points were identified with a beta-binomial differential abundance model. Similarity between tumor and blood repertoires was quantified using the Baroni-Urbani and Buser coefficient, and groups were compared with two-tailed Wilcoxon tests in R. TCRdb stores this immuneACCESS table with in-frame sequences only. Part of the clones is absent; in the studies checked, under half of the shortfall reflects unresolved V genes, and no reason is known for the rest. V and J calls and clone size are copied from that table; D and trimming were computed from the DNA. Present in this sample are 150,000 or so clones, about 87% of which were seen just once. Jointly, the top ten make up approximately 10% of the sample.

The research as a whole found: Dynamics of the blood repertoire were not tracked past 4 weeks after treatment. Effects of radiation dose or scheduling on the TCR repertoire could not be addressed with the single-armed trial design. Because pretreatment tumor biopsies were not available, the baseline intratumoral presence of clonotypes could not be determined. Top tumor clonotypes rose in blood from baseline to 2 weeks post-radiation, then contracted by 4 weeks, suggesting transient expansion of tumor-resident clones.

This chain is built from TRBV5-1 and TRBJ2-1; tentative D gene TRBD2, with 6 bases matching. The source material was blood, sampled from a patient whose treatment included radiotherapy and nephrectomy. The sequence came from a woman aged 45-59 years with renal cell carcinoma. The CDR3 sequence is CASSLGGVTYNEQFF. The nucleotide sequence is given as TGCGCCAGCAGCTTGGGCGGGGTTACCTACAATGAGCAGTTCTTC. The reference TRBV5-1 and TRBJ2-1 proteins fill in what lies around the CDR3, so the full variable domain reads KAGVTQTPRYLIKTRGQQVTLSCSPISGHRSVSWYQQTPGQGLQFLFEYFSETQRNKGNFPGRFSGRQFSNSRSEMNVSTLELGDSALYLCASSLGGVTYNEQFFGPGTRLTVL.